One and the same sample provided the 14 T cell receptor beta chains below, sequenced in a study of cytomegalovirus exposure and HLA in healthy donors. The primer mix had 60 Vbeta and 13 Jbeta primers. The repertoire was sequenced with immunoSEQ multiplex PCR; TCRdb's copy has only in-frame clones and lacks some. Of 100,000 to 150,000 clones in the sample, just over 75% were seen once. The sequenced material came from PBMCs. The receptors were sampled from a woman aged 45 to 65 in good health and CMV-seronegative.

The chain recombines TRBV28 with TRBJ1-2; TRBD1 matches at 7 bases. In germline, CDR1 is MDHEN, CDR2 SYDVKM. The CDR3 has 12 residues. V gave up 6 bases and J gave up 8 bases; unmatched junction bases: 6. CDR3 residues: CASRGGQRGYTF. CDR3 nucleotide sequence: TGTGCCAGCAGGGGGGGACAGCGGGGCTACACCTTC.

This clone showed up just a few times. The rearrangement joins TRBV14 to TRBJ2-7; 10 positions agree with TRBD2. CDR3 size: 15 residues. CDR1 is SGHDN, CDR2 FVKESK, per germline. The V gene end was trimmed by 5 bases and the J gene end by 2 bases; junction bases not matched to a gene: 6. The CDR3 coding sequence is TGTGCCAGCAGCACCCAAGCGGGAGGGCCCTACGAGCAGTACTTC. Amino acid sequence: CASSTQAGGPYEQYF.

The CDR3 reads CASSFPQGGRANEQFF. DNA of the CDR3: TGTGCCAGCAGCTTTCCCCAGGGTGGACGTGCAAATGAGCAGTTCTTC. The rearrangement joins TRBV6-6 to TRBJ2-1; D is possibly TRBD1 (5 bases). Germline values: CDR1 MNHNY, CDR2 SVGAGI (reference sequence). The V end lost 6 bases, the J end lost 7 bases, and 22 bases lay between the germline ends. The CDR3 consists of 16 residues.

This chain connects TRBV11-3 to TRBJ1-1; 7 bases line up with TRBD1. J gave up 1 base and V 1 base, and 3 bases lay outside the gene matches. CDR3 length: 15 residues. CDR1 is SGHNT and CDR2 is YENEEA in the germline V gene. In nucleotides, the CDR3 is TGTGCCAGCAGCTTAGTAGGGGGCGGGAACACTGAAGCTTTCTTT. It is translated as CASSLVGGGNTEAFF. The full variable domain, with the rest looked up from reference TRBV11-3 and TRBJ1-1, is EAGVVQSPRYKIIEKKQPVAFWCNPISGHNTLYWYLQNLGQGPELLIRYENEEAVDDSQLPKDRFSAERLKGVDSTLKIQPAELGDSAVYLCASSLVGGGNTEAFFGQGTRLTVV.

This chain uses TRBV7-9 with TRBJ2-6; D is unclear. This CDR3 spans 13 amino acids. The ends were cut back, 7 bases at V and 0 bases at J, with 4 bases in the middle. From germline, CDR1 is SEHNR and CDR2 FQNEAQ (reference sequence). This CDR3 reads CASTSSGANVLTF. CDR3 DNA: TGTGCCAGCACCAGCTCTGGGGCCAACGTCCTGACTTTC.

Only a few counts were recorded for this clone. The junction differs from germline at one of its ends, possibly a read error. This chain links TRBV7-7 with TRBJ2-7, with D tentatively TRBD1 (6 bases). CDR1 is SSHAT, CDR2 FNYEAQ, per germline (reference sequence). The CDR3 has 14 amino acids. Written as DNA, the CDR3 is TGTGCTAGCAGCTTAGGGGGTGAGGGCTACGAGCAGTACTTC. It encodes CASSLGGEGYEQYF.

This chain joins TRBV19 and TRBJ1-2; TRBD1 aligns across 7 bases. CDR1 is LNHDA and CDR2 is SQIVND in the germline V gene (reference sequence). Trimming at V came to 2 bases and at J to 3 bases, leaving 3 bases not matched to a gene. This CDR3 spans 14 amino acids. CDR3 in amino acids: CASSIRGRDYGYTF. The CDR3 DNA reads as TGTGCCAGTAGTATAAGGGGGCGCGACTATGGCTACACCTTC. Supplemented by reference TRBV19 and TRBJ1-2, the full variable domain reads DGGITQSPKYLFRKEGQNVTLSCEQNLNHDAMYWYRQDPGQGLRLIYYSQIVNDFQKGDIAEGYSVSREKKESFPLTVTSAQKNPTAFYLCASSIRGRDYGYTFGSGTRLTVV.

The gene calls are TRBV18 and TRBJ1-4, with D perhaps matching TRBD1 (6 bases). V shed 3 bases and J shed 2 bases, with 13 bases lying between them. The germline gives CDR1 KGHSH, CDR2 LQKENI. CDR3 length equals 16 residues. CDR3 DNA: TGTGCCAGCTCACCGCTACCAGGGGCCACTAATGAAAAACTGTTTTTT. Its translation is CASSPLPGATNEKLFF.

The chain joins TRBV5-8 to TRBJ2-7, with TRBD2 matching 8 bases. In germline, CDR1 is SGHTS, CDR2 YDEGEE. Unmatched junction bases numbered 3, after V lost 4 bases and J lost 0 bases. The CDR3 extends over 14 amino acids. CDR3 bases: TGTGCCAGCAGCATCGGACTAGCCTCCTACGAGCAGTACGTC. Translating gives CASSIGLASYEQYV.

This clone was recorded once. V is TRBV6-5 and J is TRBJ2-1; TRBD2 matches 9 bases. Germline trimming cut 8 bases from V and 5 bases from J; bases unmatched to any gene: 1. The length of the CDR3 is 12 residues. Per germline, CDR1 MNHEY and CDR2 SVGAGI. CDR3 in DNA: TGTGCCAGCCGGACTAGCGACAATGAGCAGTTCTTC. This sequence encodes CASRTSDNEQFF.

This clone came up once. The V call is TRBV2, the J call TRBJ2-3; the D gene is possibly TRBD1 (6 bases). Trimming stripped 8 bases from V and 0 bases from J, with 9 bases between. The CDR3 totals 13 residues. Looked up from germline, CDR1 is SNHLY and CDR2 is FYNNEI. This chain's CDR3 is CASGDTSTDTQYF. The CDR3 DNA sequence: TGTGCCAGCGGGGACACAAGCACAGATACGCAGTATTTT.

The chain employs TRBV7-2 and TRBJ2-3; perhaps TRBD2 as D (5 bases). V was pared by 5 bases and J by 2 bases, with 14 bases between. The CDR3 is made up of 15 amino acids. Germline CDR1 and CDR2: SGHTA and FQGNSA. Written as DNA, the CDR3 is TGTGCCAGCAGCGACCCGGCGGGCTTCACAGATACGCAGTATTTT. Protein: CASSDPAGFTDTQYF.

The V call is TRBV4-3, the J call TRBJ1-5, with 11 positions matching TRBD1. The CDR3 consists of 19 residues. The germline CDR1 and CDR2 sequences are LGHNA and YSLEER. Germline trimming cut 0 bases from V and 4 bases from J; bases unmatched to any gene: 11. The CDR3 region is CASSQELSGQGARNQPQHF. For the CDR3, the DNA is TGCGCCAGCAGCCAAGAGTTAAGTGGACAGGGGGCGCGGAATCAGCCCCAGCATTTT.

This clone was counted only a few times. One junction end disagrees with the germline gene, perhaps due to a read error. V is TRBV19 and J is TRBJ1-5, with TRBD1 as a possible D gene (6 bases). The germline CDR1 and CDR2 sequences are LNHDA and SQIVND (reference sequence). The length of the CDR3 is 17 residues. Written as DNA, the CDR3 is TGTGCCAGTAGTGGTCCCGTGGACAGAGACGGCAATCAGCCCCAGAATTTT. Encoded protein: CASSGPVDRDGNQPQNF.